These T cell receptor beta chains were read from a single sample in a study of T-cell memory formation after mild COVID-19. TCRdb ran MiXCR on the 5' RACE reads and lists one entry per CDR3 protein. Seen here are 250,000 to 300,000 distinct CDR3 sequences, roughly 15% observed once, and the top ten hold about a fifth. The specimen was PBMCs or a T cell subset sorted from them (not recorded which). Receptors were obtained from a man between 18 and 29 years old who had mild COVID-19 (a few samples of this study predate the infection). Cell type and time point are not known. The CDR3 runs from the conserved cysteine through the conserved F or W. The D gene is left open where the match is weak. For some rows the clone size is stated as once, few or many, or as a class when expanded; others skip it.

>TRBV7-2|TRBD1|-|TRBJ1-3
TGTGCCAGCAGCTTAGTGGTCCGGAGGGGGCGCGGAAACACCATATATTTT
CASSLVVRRGRGNTIYF
>TRBV3-1|-|-|TRBJ1-2
TGTGCCAGCAGCCAACACAGATATGGCTACACCTTC
CASSQHRYGYTF
>TRBV7-9|-|many|TRBJ2-3
TGTGCCAGCAGCTTACGAAGGGATACGCAGTATTTT
CASSLRRDTQYF
>TRBV30|-|-|TRBJ2-5
TGTGCCTGCCCCTTGCGAGGCGAGGGGACCCAGTACTTC
CACPLRGEGTQYF
>TRBV5-6|TRBD2|few|TRBJ2-5
TGTGCCAGCAGCTTGAGGACTAGCGGGGGATTGGAGACCCAGTACTTC
CASSLRTSGGLETQYF
>TRBV6-1|TRBD1|few|TRBJ1-2
TGTGCCAGCAGTGCGGGGGGACAGGCGAACTATGGCTACACCTTC
CASSAGGQANYGYTF
>TRBV20-1|-|few|TRBJ2-5
TGCAGTGCTATAGTGCTCCAAGAGACCCAGTACTTC
CSAIVLQETQYF
>TRBV3-1|TRBD2|-|TRBJ2-1
TGTGCCAGCAGCCACCTTTCGGGGGGGCCCTACAATGAGCAGTTCTTC
CASSHLSGGPYNEQFF
>TRBV4-1|TRBD2|-|TRBJ2-3
TGCGCCAGCAGCGCACGAGCGGGGGGGACAGATACGCAGTATTTT
CASSARAGGTDTQYF
>TRBV5-6|-|-|TRBJ1-2
TGTGCCAGCAGCCCGCGGGTGAATCCTCCCTTTGGGTATGGCTACACCTTC
CASSPRVNPPFGYGYTF
>TRBV4-1|-|-|TRBJ1-5
TGCGCCAGCAGCCAAGTGGACAGCCGCAATCAGCCCCAGCATTTT
CASSQVDSRNQPQHF
>TRBV7-9|-|few|TRBJ1-4
TGTGCCAGCAGCTTAGGACAGAATAATGAAAAACTGTTTTTT
CASSLGQNNEKLFF
>TRBV29-1|-|few|TRBJ2-4
TGCAGCGTGAGTGGGGGGAACATTCAGTACTTC
CSVSGGNIQYF
>TRBV27|-|few|TRBJ1-1
TGTGCCAGCAGGGGTATGGGGATCGGTAACACTGAAGCTTTCTTT
CASRGMGIGNTEAFF
>TRBV27|TRBD1|-|TRBJ2-6
TGTGCCAGCAGTTCCGGGACAGGGCATTACTCTGGGGCCAACGTCCTGACTTTC
CASSSGTGHYSGANVLTF
>TRBV10-3|-|-|TRBJ1-2
TGTGCCATCAGTGAGTCGCGGGGTAACTATGGCTACACCTTC
CAISESRGNYGYTF
>TRBV4-3|-|-|TRBJ1-5
TGCGCCAGCAGCCAAGAAGCCGGGTCCCCCCAGCATTTT
CASSQEAGSPQHF
>TRBV12-3/TRBV12-4|TRBD1|few|TRBJ2-3
TGTGCCAGCAGTCCGACGTGGACAGGGGGCAGGGATACGCAGTATTTT
CASSPTWTGGRDTQYF
>TRBV7-9|-|-|TRBJ1-4
TGTGCCAGCAACAAGGACAGCTCGAATGAAAAACTGTTTTTT
CASNKDSSNEKLFF
>TRBV12-3/TRBV12-4|-|-|TRBJ1-1
TGTGCCAGCAGTTTACAGGGCACTGAAGCTTTCTTT
CASSLQGTEAFF
>TRBV4-1|TRBD2|-|TRBJ2-3
TGCGCCAGCAGCCAGATGGGCGGGGGGCCAGACACAGATACGCAGTATTTT
CASSQMGGGPDTDTQYF
>TRBV19|TRBD2|-|TRBJ2-1
TGTGCCAGTACCCGGGGGGGGTACTCCAATGAGCAGTTCTTC
CASTRGGYSNEQFF
>TRBV12-3/TRBV12-4|-|few|TRBJ1-1
TGTGCCAGCAGTCCCGGCGGACAGAGAACCACTGAAGCTTTCTTT
CASSPGGQRTTEAFF
>TRBV5-1|-|-|TRBJ1-6
TGCGCCAGCAGCTTGGCCACGGGGAGCAGTTCACCCCTCCACTTT
CASSLATGSSSPLHF
>TRBV28|TRBD2|many|TRBJ2-5
TGTGCCAGCAGTACGTCTGGTGGCCAGCGGGGGTGGGGGGAGACCCAGTACTTC
CASSTSGGQRGWGETQYF
>TRBV20-1|-|-|TRBJ2-1
TGCAGTGCTAGAGGCACAGGGATTAAATCCTACAATGAGCAGTTCTTC
CSARGTGIKSYNEQFF
>TRBV2|-|many|TRBJ2-5
TGCGCCAGCAGGAGGGACCAAGAGACCCAGTACTTC
CASRRDQETQYF
>TRBV7-3|-|-|TRBJ2-5
TGTGCCAGCAGCTTAACCCCTAAAGAGACCCAGTACTTC
CASSLTPKETQYF
>TRBV12-3/TRBV12-4|-|few|TRBJ2-3
TGTGCCAGCAGTTTGTGGCGTCGGGGAGATACGCAGTATTTT
CASSLWRRGDTQYF
>TRBV4-1|TRBD1|few|TRBJ2-1
TGCGCCAGCAGCCAATTCGGACAGGGGCATAACTACAATGAGCAGTTCTTC
CASSQFGQGHNYNEQFF
>TRBV5-6|TRBD1|-|TRBJ2-7
TGTGCCAGCAGCCCCTGGACAGGGGCGACCTACGAGCAGTACTTC
CASSPWTGATYEQYF
>TRBV2|-|-|TRBJ2-7
TGTGCCAGCCGAGACGGGGGCTACGAGCAGTACTTC
CASRDGGYEQYF
>TRBV4-3|-|-|TRBJ2-1
TGCGCCAGCAGCCAAGAGGCCCAAGCCCACAATGAGCAGTTCTTC
CASSQEAQAHNEQFF
>TRBV12-3/TRBV12-4|TRBD1|few|TRBJ2-7
TGTGCCAGCAGCAAAGGGGGCCCTAGCTCCTACGAGCAGTACTTC
CASSKGGPSSYEQYF
>TRBV5-1|-|few|TRBJ1-4
TGCGCCAGCAGCTTGGGCAGAGCCAATGAAAAACTGTTTTTT
CASSLGRANEKLFF
>TRBV12-3/TRBV12-4|-|many|TRBJ2-2
TGTGCCAGCAGTCCGCGGGGAGCCGGGGAGCTGTTTTTT
CASSPRGAGELFF
>TRBV5-1|TRBD1|many|TRBJ1-1
TGCGCCAGCAGCGGAGACAGGGTGGGGACTGAAGCTTTCTTT
CASSGDRVGTEAFF
>TRBV5-1|-|many|TRBJ1-2
TGCGCCAGCAGCTTGGAGACGCCAAACTATGGCTACACCTTC
CASSLETPNYGYTF
>TRBV6-5|TRBD1|-|TRBJ1-1
TGTGCCAGCAGTTACAAGGCAGGGGGGAACACTGAAGCTTTCTTT
CASSYKAGGNTEAFF
>TRBV5-6|-|few|TRBJ2-3
TGTGCCAGCAGCTGGTGGGGAGATACGCAGTATTTT
CASSWWGDTQYF
>TRBV7-2|-|few|TRBJ2-1
TGTGCCAGCAGACTTCCGGGCTCCTACAATGAGCAGTTCTTC
CASRLPGSYNEQFF
>TRBV5-4|-|few|TRBJ2-2
TGTGCCAGCAGCAGGGGGGAGACCGGGGAGCTGTTTTTT
CASSRGETGELFF
>TRBV10-3|-|few|TRBJ1-2
TGTGCCATCAGAAGACATAACTATGGCTACACCTTC
CAIRRHNYGYTF
>TRBV9|-|many|TRBJ2-2
TGTGCCAGCAGCGCCACCGGGGAGCTGTTTTTT
CASSATGELFF
>TRBV11-2|-|many|TRBJ2-3
TGTGCCAGCAGCTTAGCGGCAGATACGCAGTATTTT
CASSLAADTQYF
>TRBV7-9|TRBD1|-|TRBJ1-2
TGTGCCAGCAGCTTAGATCGGACAGGGGTTTTAGGCTACACCTTC
CASSLDRTGVLGYTF
>TRBV3-1|TRBD2|-|TRBJ2-1
TGTGCCAGCAGCCAAGGACTAGCGGGCTCTGAGCAGTTCTTC
CASSQGLAGSEQFF
>TRBV3-1|-|few|TRBJ2-5
TGTGCCAGCAGCCACGTAGCAGGGAAGGAGACCCAGTACTTC
CASSHVAGKETQYF
>TRBV20-1|-|-|TRBJ2-5
TGCAGTGCCGGTTCCCGGGTAGAGACCCAGTACTTC
CSAGSRVETQYF
>TRBV7-2|TRBD1|-|TRBJ2-1
TGTGCCAGCAGCTTAGGGACAGGGAGGCAGTTCTTC
CASSLGTGRQFF
>TRBV15|-|few|TRBJ1-1
TGTGCCACCAGCAGATCCCAAGAGGACATCATGAACACTGAAGCTTTCTTT
CATSRSQEDIMNTEAFF
>TRBV7-9|-|-|TRBJ2-1
TGTGCCAGCAGCCCGAGGGGGAGCGGGTTGAATGAGCAGTTCTTC
CASSPRGSGLNEQFF
>TRBV5-1|TRBD2|many|TRBJ2-3
TGCGCCAGCAGCCAAAAGACTAGCGGGGACCCAGATACGCAGTATTTT
CASSQKTSGDPDTQYF
>TRBV7-9|-|many|TRBJ1-2
TGTGCCAGCAGCACTCGGAAGTATGCCGACTATGGCTACACCTTC
CASSTRKYADYGYTF
>TRBV7-3|TRBD2|few|TRBJ2-5
TGTGCCAGCAGCACGGAAGGGGCGGGGGCCCAGTACTTC
CASSTEGAGAQYF
>TRBV20-1|-|-|TRBJ2-4
TGCAGTGCAACGGGTCTCCTGGGTCAAAACATTCAGTACTTC
CSATGLLGQNIQYF
>TRBV29-1|TRBD1|-|TRBJ1-1
TGCAGCGTTTACAGGGGGACTGAAGCTTTCTTT
CSVYRGTEAFF
>TRBV20-1|-|-|TRBJ2-1
TGCAGTGCTAGAGCGCGAACGATACTCGGCTCGACGCAGTTCTTC
CSARARTILGSTQFF
>TRBV7-6|-|few|TRBJ2-7
TGTGCCAGCAGCTTAGCGGGTTTTTCGTACGAGCAGTACTTC
CASSLAGFSYEQYF
>TRBV7-2|TRBD2|few|TRBJ2-3
TGTGCCAGCAGCGACCTGGGACTAGCGGGGACGCAGTATTTT
CASSDLGLAGTQYF